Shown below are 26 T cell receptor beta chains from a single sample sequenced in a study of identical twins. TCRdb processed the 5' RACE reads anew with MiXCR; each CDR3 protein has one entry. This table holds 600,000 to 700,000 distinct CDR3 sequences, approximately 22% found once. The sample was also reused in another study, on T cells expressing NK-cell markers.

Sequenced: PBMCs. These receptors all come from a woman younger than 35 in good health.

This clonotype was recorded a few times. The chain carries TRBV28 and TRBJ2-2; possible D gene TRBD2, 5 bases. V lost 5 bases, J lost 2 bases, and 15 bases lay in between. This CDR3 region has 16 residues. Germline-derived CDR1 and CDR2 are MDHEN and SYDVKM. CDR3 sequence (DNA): TGTGCCAGCAGTAAGCGGCCCGGCCTCAACACCGGGGAGCTGTTTTTT. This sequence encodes CASSKRPGLNTGELFF.

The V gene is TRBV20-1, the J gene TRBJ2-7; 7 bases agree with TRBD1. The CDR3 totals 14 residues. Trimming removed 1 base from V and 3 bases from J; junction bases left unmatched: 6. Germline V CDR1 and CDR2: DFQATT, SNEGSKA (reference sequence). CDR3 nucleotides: TGCAGTGCTAGAGGGGTAAACAGGGGCTACGAGCAGTACTTC. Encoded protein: CSARGVNRGYEQYF.

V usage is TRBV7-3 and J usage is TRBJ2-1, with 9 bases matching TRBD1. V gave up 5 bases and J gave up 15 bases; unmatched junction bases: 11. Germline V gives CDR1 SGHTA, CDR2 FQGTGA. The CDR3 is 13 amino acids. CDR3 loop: CASSPGQGYVGFF. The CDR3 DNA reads TGTGCCAGCAGCCCGGGACAGGGCTACGTTGGGTTCTTC.

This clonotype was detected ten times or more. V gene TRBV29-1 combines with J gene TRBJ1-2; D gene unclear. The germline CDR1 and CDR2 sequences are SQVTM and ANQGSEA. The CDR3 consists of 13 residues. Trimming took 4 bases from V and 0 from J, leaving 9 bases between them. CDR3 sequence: CSVAYYANYGYTF. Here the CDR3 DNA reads TGCAGCGTTGCGTACTACGCTAACTATGGCTACACCTTC.

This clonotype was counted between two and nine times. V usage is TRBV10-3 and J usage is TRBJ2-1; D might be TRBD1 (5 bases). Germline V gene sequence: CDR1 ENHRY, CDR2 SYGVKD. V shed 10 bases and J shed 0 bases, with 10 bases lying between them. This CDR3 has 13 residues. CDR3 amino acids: CATTGSSYNEQFF. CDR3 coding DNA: TGTGCCACTACAGGCAGCTCCTACAATGAGCAGTTCTTC.

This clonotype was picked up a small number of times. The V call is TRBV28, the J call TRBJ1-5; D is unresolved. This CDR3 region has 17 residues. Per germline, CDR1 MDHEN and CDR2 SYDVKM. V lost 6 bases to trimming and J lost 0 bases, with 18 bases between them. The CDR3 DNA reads TGTGCCAGCAGCACATTATGGGCAGAGAATAGCAATCAGCCCCAGCATTTT. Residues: CASSTLWAENSNQPQHF.

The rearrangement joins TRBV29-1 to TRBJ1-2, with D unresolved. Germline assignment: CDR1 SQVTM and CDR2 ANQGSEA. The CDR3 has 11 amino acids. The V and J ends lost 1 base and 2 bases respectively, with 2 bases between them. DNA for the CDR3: TGCAGCGTTGAAGCGAACTATGGCTACACCTTC. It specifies CSVEANYGYTF.

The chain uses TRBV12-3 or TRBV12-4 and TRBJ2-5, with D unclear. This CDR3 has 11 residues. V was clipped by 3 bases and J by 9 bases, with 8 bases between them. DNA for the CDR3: TGTGCCAGCAGTTTTAAGCTGGCCCAGTACTTC. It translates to CASSFKLAQYF.

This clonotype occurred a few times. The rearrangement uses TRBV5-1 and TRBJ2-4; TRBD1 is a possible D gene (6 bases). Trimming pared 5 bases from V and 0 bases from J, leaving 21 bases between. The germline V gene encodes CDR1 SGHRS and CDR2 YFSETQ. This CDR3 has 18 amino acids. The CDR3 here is CASRGFTTGLLAKNIQYF. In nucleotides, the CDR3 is TGCGCCAGCAGGGGATTTACGACAGGCCTTCTAGCCAAAAACATTCAGTACTTC.

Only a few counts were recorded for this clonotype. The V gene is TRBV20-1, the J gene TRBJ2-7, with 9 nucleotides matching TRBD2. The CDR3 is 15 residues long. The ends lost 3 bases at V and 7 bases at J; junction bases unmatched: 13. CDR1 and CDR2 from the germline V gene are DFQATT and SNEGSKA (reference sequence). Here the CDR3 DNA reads TGCAGTGCTAGGCGGCGGTCTAGCGGGACTCGGGAGCAGTACTTC. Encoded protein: CSARRRSSGTREQYF.

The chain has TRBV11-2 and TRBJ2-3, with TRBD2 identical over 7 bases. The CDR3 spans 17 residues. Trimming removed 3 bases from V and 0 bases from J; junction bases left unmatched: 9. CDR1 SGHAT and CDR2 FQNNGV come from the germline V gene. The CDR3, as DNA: TGTGCCAGCAGCTTCCCTCGGCGGGAGTATAGCACAGATACGCAGTATTTT. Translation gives CASSFPRREYSTDTQYF.

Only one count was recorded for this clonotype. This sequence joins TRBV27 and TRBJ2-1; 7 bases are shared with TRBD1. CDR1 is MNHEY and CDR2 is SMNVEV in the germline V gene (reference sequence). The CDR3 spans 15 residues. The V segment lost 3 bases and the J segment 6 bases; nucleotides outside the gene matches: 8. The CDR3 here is CASSFDRVVSNEQFF. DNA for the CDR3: TGTGCCAGCAGTTTCGACAGGGTGGTTAGCAATGAGCAGTTCTTC.

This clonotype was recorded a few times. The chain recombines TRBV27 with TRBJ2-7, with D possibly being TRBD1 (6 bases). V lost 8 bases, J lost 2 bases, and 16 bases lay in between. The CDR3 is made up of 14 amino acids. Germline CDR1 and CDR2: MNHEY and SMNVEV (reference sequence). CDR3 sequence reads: CASSTGQKTYEQYF. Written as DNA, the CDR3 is TGTGCCAGCTCCACGGGACAAAAGACCTACGAGCAGTACTTC.

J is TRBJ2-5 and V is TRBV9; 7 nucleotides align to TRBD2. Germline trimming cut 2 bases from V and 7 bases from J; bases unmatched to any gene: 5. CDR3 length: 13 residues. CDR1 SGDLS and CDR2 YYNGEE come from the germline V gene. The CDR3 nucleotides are TGTGCCAGCAGCGTTCTATTAGCGGGGACCCAGTACTTC. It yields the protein CASSVLLAGTQYF.

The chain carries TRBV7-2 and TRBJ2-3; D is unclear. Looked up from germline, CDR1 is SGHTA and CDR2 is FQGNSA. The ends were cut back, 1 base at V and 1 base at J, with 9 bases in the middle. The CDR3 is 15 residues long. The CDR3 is CASSLVGTGTDTQYF. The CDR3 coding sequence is TGTGCCAGCAGCTTAGTTGGCACGGGCACAGATACGCAGTATTTT.

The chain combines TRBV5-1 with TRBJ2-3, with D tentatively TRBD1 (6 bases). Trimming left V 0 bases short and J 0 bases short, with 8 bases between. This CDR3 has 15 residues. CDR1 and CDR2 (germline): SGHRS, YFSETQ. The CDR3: CASSLDRVSTDTQYF. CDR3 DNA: TGCGCCAGCAGCTTGGACAGGGTTAGCACAGATACGCAGTATTTT.

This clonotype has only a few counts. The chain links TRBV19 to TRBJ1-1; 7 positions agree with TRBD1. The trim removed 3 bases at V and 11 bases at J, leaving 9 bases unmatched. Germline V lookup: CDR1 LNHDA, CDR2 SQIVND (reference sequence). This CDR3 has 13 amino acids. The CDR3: CASSIGRQGTAFF. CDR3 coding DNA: TGTGCCAGTAGTATTGGGAGACAGGGTACGGCTTTCTTT.

The chain's CDR3 is CASLAGPGSGYEQYF. As DNA, the CDR3 is TGTGCCAGTCTGGCCGGCCCTGGTAGCGGTTACGAGCAGTACTTC. The V gene is TRBV7-2, the J gene TRBJ2-7; D is perhaps TRBD2 (6 bases). The CDR3 is 15 amino acids. Trimming removed 9 bases from V and 4 bases from J, with 22 bases in between. From germline, CDR1 is SGHTA and CDR2 FQGNSA.

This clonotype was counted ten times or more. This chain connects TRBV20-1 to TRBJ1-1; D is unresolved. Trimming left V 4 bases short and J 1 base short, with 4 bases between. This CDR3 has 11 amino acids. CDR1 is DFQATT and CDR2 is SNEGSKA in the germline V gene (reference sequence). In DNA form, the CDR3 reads TGCAGTGCTACAAGGAACACTGAAGCTTTCTTT. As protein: CSATRNTEAFF.

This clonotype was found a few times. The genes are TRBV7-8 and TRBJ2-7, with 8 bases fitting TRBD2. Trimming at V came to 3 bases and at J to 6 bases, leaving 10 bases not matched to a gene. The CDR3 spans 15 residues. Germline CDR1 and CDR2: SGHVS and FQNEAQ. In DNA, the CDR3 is TGTGCCAGCAGCTTGGCAACAGCGGGAGCCCTCGAGCAGTACTTC. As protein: CASSLATAGALEQYF.

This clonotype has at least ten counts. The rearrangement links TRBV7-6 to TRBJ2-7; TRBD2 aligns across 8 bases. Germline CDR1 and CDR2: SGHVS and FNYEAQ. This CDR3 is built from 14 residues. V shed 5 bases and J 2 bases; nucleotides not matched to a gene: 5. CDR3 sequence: CASSPPGGAYEQYF. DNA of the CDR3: TGTGCCAGCAGCCCGCCGGGGGGGGCCTACGAGCAGTACTTC.

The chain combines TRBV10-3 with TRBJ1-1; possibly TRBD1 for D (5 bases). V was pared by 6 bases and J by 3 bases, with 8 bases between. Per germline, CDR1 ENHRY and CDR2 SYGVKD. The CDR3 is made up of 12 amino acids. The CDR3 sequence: CAIRQVDTEAFF. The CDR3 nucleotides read TGTGCCATCAGACAGGTCGACACTGAAGCTTTCTTT.

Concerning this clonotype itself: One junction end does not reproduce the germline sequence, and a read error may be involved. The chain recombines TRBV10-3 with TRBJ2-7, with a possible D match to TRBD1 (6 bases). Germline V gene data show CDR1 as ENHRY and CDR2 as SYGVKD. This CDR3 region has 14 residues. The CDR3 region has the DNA TGTGCCATCAGTGATTACGACACAGGGTACGAGCCGTACTTC. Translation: CAISDYDTGYEPYF.

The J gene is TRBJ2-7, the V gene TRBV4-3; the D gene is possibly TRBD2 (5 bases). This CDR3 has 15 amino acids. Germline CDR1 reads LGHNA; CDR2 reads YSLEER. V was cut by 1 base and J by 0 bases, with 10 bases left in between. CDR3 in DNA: TGCGCCAGCAGCCAAGTTAGAGGGAGCTCCTACGAGCAGTACTTC. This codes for CASSQVRGSSYEQYF.

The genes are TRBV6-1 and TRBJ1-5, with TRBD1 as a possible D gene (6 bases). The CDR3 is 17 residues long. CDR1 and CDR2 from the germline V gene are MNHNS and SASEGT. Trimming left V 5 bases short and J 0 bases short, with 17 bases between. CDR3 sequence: CASSISGAGGSNQPQHF. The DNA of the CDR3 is TGTGCCAGCAGTATATCAGGGGCGGGCGGTAGCAATCAGCCCCAGCATTTT.

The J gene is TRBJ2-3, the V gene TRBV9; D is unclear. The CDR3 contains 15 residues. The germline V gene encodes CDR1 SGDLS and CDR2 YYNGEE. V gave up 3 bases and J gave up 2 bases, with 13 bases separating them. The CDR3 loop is CASSAVDGFTDTQYF. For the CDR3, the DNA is TGTGCCAGCAGCGCGGTGGACGGATTCACAGATACGCAGTATTTT.